These T cell receptor beta chains were read from a single sample in a study of T cell responses to AZD1222 COVID-19 vaccine. Sequencing was performed with immunoSEQ multiplex PCR; in TCRdb, only in-frame clones are kept and a portion is missing. Of fewer than 150,000 clones listed, roughly 89% are singletons. The sample in question was peripheral blood, obtained on day 0 of AZD1222 vaccination. Source of these receptors: an adult in good health. Each CDR3 is given with its conserved first and last residue.

J gene	V gene	CDR3 protein
TRBJ1-1	TRBV6-5	CASSLTGLSTEAFF
TRBJ1-5	TRBV18	CASSSGQGRGSNQPQHF
TRBJ2-7	TRBV2	CASRIAGGSYEQYF
TRBJ2-2	TRBV2	CASTGESSTGELFF
TRBJ2-2	TRBV3-1/TRBV3-2	CASSQRGSGELFF
TRBJ1-1	TRBV4-2	CASSHATREAFF
TRBJ1-5	TRBV5-6	CASSLSGQGEQPQHF
TRBJ1-1	TRBV20-1	CSASTGTAVNTEAFF
TRBJ1-3	TRBV18	CASSPATVPGNTIYF
TRBJ1-1	TRBV5-4	CASSFGGPNTEAFF
TRBJ1-3	TRBV7-3	CASSFTPSAGGTQYRSGNTIYF
TRBJ2-7	TRBV15	CATSHGGLAGDEQYF
TRBJ1-2	TRBV5-1	CASSFDRSGYTF
TRBJ1-1	TRBV15	CATSRVEGGNTEAFF
TRBJ1-5	TRBV27	CASSWGVSQPQHF
TRBJ2-3	TRBV6-5	CASSYSPVGADTQYF
TRBJ1-1	TRBV5-1	CASSLNMNTEAFF
TRBJ1-5	TRBV12-3/TRBV12-4	CASSIENQPQHF
TRBJ2-7	TRBV19	CASSGDQDYF
TRBJ2-1	TRBV6-5	CASSYQRGGRNEQFF
TRBJ1-4	TRBV6-1	CASSEAEVRSTNEKLFF
TRBJ1-1	TRBV4-3	CASSQVRAGPNTEAFF
TRBJ2-7	TRBV6-5	CASSYLPDRRYYEQYF
TRBJ1-3	TRBV3-1/TRBV3-2	CASSQFRGGGNTIYF
TRBJ1-4	TRBV5-1	CASSLGGQLNEKLFF
TRBJ1-2	TRBV6-1	CASSESWGLGYTF
TRBJ1-2	TRBV6-5	CASSQGGEWYGYTF
TRBJ1-1	TRBV6-5	CASSYQGQGLLKAFF
TRBJ2-7	TRBV7-9	CASSPGTSGYEQYF
TRBJ2-7	TRBV6-2/TRBV6-3	CASSPRETYEQYF
TRBJ2-7	TRBV4-2	CASSQEWDSGEQYF
TRBJ1-1	TRBV11-3	CASSLYGQGEAFF
TRBJ1-5	TRBV5-8	CASSLVGTGRAQPQHF
TRBJ1-5	TRBV6-7	CASSQGGSNQPQHF
TRBJ2-3	TRBV28	CASSHRALGDTQYF
TRBJ1-5	TRBV6-5	CASSLKWDRGAHF
TRBJ1-5	TRBV6-5	CASRTGGGNQPQHF
TRBJ1-1	TRBV11-2	CASSLLSEAFF
TRBJ1-5	TRBV3-1/TRBV3-2	CASSLRTPDGGQPQHF
TRBJ1-1	TRBV27	CASSLSGITEAFF
TRBJ1-1	TRBV10-3	CATWTGAMNTEAFF
TRBJ2-7	TRBV29-1	CSVSGRAYEQYF
TRBJ1-4	TRBV4-1	CASSHGTLATNEKLFF
TRBJ1-2	TRBV12-3/TRBV12-4	CASSFGQGQGYTF
TRBJ1-5	TRBV28	CASSFPHQGLQPQHF
TRBJ2-5	TRBV18	CASSPPGWTQYF
TRBJ2-3	TRBV6-6	CASSPTGGVFVVGTDTQYF
TRBJ1-2	TRBV5-1	CASSLGALNGYTF
TRBJ1-5	TRBV19	CASSTGQIQPQHF
TRBJ1-1	TRBV6-5	CASSYSGVDTEAFF
TRBJ1-1	TRBV29-1	CSVGRGDTEAFF